What follows describes a single T cell receptor (beta chain). Its cognate antigen is unknown. Several immunoSEQ plates received, in even portions, the genomic DNA of each subset. Sorted-subset replicate PCRs used about 200 ng DNA, approximately 30,000 T cell genomes. TCRdb's copy holds only in-frame clones and misses some; the assay was immunoSEQ multiplex PCR. Of about 2.2 million clones listed, 85% to 95% are singletons. V was shortened by 0 bases and J by 9 bases, with 18 bases between the two germline ends. The germline gives CDR1 SQVTM, CDR2 ANQGSEA. The CDR3 loop spans 15 amino acids. Naive CD8 cells lacked CD45RO, underwent positive selection for CCR7 and left out terminally differentiated effector memory CD45RA+ cells. The data were obtained in a study of shared clonotypes between healthy human individuals. Regarding the study as a whole: Clonotypes shared by all four sorted-subset donors had higher generation probabilities than non-shared clonotypes. Memory subsets had estimated richness that was generally smaller than that of naive subsets.

Sequencing input: naive CD8+ T cells from PBMCs. The clonotype originates from a young man in good health. Some clones in this sample may be carry-over from other donors' samples. The J gene is TRBJ2-1, the V gene TRBV29-1; D is perhaps TRBD1 or TRBD2 (7 bases each). In DNA form, the CDR3 reads TGCAGCGTTGAAGAAGCAGGGGGAGGGATAGGTGAGCAGTTCTTC. Its protein product is CSVEEAGGGIGEQFF.